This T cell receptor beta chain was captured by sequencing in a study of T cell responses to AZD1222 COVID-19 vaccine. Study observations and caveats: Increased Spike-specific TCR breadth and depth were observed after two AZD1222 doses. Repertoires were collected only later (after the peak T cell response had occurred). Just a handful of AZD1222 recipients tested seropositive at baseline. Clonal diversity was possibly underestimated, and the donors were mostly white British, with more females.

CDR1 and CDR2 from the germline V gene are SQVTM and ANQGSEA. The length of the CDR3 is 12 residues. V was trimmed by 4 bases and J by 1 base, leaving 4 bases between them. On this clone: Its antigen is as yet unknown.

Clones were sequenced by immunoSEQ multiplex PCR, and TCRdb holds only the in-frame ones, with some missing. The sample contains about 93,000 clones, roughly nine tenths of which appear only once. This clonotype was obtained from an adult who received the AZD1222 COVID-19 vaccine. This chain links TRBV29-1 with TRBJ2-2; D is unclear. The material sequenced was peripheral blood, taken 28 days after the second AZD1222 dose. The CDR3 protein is CSVAVNTGELFF. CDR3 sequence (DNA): TGCAGCGTTGCCGTGAACACCGGGGAGCTGTTTTTT.